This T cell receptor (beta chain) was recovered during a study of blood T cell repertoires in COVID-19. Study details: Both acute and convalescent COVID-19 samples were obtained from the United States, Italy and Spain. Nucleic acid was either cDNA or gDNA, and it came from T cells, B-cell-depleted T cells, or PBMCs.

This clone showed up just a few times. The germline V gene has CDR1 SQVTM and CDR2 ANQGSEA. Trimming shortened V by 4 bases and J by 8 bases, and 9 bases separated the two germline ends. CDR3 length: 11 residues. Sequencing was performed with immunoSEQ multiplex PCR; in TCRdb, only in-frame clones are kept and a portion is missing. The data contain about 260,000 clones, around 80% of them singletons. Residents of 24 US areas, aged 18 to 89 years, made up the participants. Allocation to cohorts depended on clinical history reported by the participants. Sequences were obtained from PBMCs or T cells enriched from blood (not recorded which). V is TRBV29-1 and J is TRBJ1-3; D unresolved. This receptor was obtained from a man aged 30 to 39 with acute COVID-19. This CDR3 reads CSVVWADTIYF. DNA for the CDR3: TGCAGCGTTGTTTGGGCAGACACCATATATTTT.